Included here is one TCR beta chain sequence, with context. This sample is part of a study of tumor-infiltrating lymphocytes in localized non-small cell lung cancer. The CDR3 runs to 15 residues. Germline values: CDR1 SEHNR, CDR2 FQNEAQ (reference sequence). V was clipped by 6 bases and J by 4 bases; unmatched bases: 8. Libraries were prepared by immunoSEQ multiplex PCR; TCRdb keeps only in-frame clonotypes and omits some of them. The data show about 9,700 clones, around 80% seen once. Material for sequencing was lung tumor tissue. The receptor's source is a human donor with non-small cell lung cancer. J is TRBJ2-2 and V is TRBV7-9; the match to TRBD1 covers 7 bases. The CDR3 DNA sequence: TGTGCCAGCAGAAAACAGGGGCCTCTCACCGGGGAGCTGTTTTTT. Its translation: CASRKQGPLTGELFF.